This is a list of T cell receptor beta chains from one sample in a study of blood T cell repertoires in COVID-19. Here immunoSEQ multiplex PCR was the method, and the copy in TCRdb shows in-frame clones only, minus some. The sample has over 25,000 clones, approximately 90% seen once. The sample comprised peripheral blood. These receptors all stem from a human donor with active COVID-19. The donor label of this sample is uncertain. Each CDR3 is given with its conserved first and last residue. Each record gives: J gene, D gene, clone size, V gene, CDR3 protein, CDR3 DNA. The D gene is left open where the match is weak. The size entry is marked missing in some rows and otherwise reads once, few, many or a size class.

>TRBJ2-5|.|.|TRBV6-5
CASSYAGTQYF
TGTGCCAGCAGTTACGCGGGGACCCAGTACTTC
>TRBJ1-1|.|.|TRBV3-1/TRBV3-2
CASSQGQGPNTEAFF
TGTGCCAGCAGCCAAGGTCAGGGGCCCAACACTGAAGCTTTCTTT
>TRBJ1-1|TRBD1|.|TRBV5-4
CASSGGQGRTEAFF
TGTGCCAGCAGCGGAGGACAGGGGAGGACTGAAGCTTTCTTT
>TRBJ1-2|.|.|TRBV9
CASSVGEVLYGYTF
TGTGCCAGCAGCGTAGGGGAGGTGCTCTATGGCTACACCTTC
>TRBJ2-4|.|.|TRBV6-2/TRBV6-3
CASSSLQGLLAKNIQYF
TGTGCCAGCAGTTCCTTACAGGGCCTGCTAGCCAAAAACATTCAGTACTTC
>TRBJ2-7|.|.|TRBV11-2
CASSLGGQRYEQYF
TGTGCCAGCAGCTTAGGGGGGCAACGCTACGAGCAGTACTTC
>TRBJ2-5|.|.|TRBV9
CASSVGLRTGIQETQYF
TGTGCCAGCAGCGTAGGCTTGAGAACAGGGATACAAGAGACCCAGTACTTC
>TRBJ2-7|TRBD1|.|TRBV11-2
CASSLFRDRNYEQYF
TGTGCCAGCAGCTTATTCCGGGACAGGAACTACGAGCAGTACTTC
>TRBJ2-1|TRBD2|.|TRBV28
CASSPSGTSHYNEQFF
TGTGCCAGCAGCCCCTCCGGGACTAGCCACTACAATGAGCAGTTCTTC
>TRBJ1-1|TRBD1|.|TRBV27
CASCGSGTGAPEAFF
TGTGCCAGCTGCGGGTCAGGGACAGGGGCCCCTGAAGCTTTCTTT
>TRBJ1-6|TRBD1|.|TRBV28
CASSPPGTARYNSPLHF
TGTGCCAGCAGCCCCCCCGGGACAGCGCGATATAATTCACCCCTCCACTTT
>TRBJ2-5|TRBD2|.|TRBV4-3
CASSPGTSGGARWQETQYF
TGCGCCAGCAGCCCAGGGACTAGCGGGGGGGCCAGGTGGCAAGAGACCCAGTACTTC
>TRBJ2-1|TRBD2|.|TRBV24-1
CATSDLAASYNEQFF
TGTGCCACCAGTGATCTAGCGGCCTCCTACAATGAGCAGTTCTTC
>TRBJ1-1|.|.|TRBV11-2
CASSFIGTMNTEAFF
TGTGCCAGCAGCTTTATCGGGACAATGAACACTGAAGCTTTCTTT
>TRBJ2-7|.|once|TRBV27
CASSLYSPRDEQYF
TGTGCCAGCAGTTTATACTCCCCCCGTGACGAGCAGTACTTC
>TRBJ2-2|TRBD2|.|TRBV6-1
CASSERLAANTGELFF
TGTGCCAGCAGTGAGCGACTAGCGGCGAACACCGGGGAGCTGTTTTTT
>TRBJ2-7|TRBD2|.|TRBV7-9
CASSLRGGRPYEQYF
TGTGCCAGCAGCTTAAGGGGCGGGAGGCCCTACGAGCAGTACTTC
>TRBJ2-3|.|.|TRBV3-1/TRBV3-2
CASSQDLGTSTDTQYF
TGTGCCAGCAGCCAAGATCTCGGGACTAGCACAGATACGCAGTATTTT
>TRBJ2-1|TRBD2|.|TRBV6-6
CASSYSSGSSLNEQFF
TGTGCCAGCAGTTACTCTAGCGGGAGCTCGCTCAATGAGCAGTTCTTC
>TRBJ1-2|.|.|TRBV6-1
CASSEAAWGVGYGYTF
TGTGCCAGCAGTGAAGCGGCATGGGGGGTGGGCTATGGCTACACCTTC
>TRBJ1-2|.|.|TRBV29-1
CSVDGAQGNYGYTF
TGCAGCGTTGACGGGGCACAGGGTAACTATGGCTACACCTTC
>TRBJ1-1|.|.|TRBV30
CAWSPGMNTEAFF
TGTGCCTGGTCCCCAGGGATGAACACTGAAGCTTTCTTT
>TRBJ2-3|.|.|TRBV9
CASSQGGTAGTLTDTQYF
TGTGCCAGCAGCCAGGGGGGCACCGCGGGCACACTCACAGATACGCAGTATTTT
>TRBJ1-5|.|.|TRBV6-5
CASTGVGGPQHF
TGTGCCAGCACCGGAGTGGGGGGGCCCCAGCATTTT
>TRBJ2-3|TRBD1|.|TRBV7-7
CASSLGTGAADTQYF
TGTGCTAGCAGCTTAGGGACAGGGGCAGCAGATACGCAGTATTTT
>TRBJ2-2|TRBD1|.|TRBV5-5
CASSLGDSNTGELFF
TGTGCCAGCAGCTTGGGGGACAGTAACACCGGGGAGCTGTTTTTT
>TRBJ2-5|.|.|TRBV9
CASSAQYQETQYF
TGTGCCAGCAGCGCCCAATACCAAGAGACCCAGTACTTC
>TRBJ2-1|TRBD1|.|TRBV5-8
CASSFSQGQGDYNEQFF
TGTGCCAGCAGCTTTTCCCAGGGACAGGGGGACTACAATGAGCAGTTCTTC
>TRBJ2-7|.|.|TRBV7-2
CASSLAGGIYEQYF
TGTGCCAGCAGCTTAGCGGGGGGAATCTACGAGCAGTACTTC
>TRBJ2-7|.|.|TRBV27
CASGGAREQYF
TGTGCCAGCGGCGGGGCCCGAGAGCAGTACTTC
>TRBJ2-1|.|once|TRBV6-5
CASRENEQFF
TGTGCCAGCAGGGAGAATGAGCAGTTCTTC
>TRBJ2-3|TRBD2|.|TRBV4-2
CASSQAGEGADTQYF
TGTGCCAGCAGCCAAGCCGGGGAGGGTGCAGATACGCAGTATTTT
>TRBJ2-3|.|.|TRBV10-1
CASSGPTVGTDTQYF
TGCGCCAGCAGTGGACCTACAGTGGGCACAGATACGCAGTATTTT
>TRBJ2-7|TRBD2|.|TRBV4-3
CASSRGLAIRDEQYF
TGCGCCAGCAGCAGGGGACTAGCGATAAGGGACGAGCAGTACTTC
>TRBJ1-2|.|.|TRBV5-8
CASSRDGFNYGYTF
TGTGCCAGCAGCCGTGACGGGTTCAACTATGGCTACACCTTC
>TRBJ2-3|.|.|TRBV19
CASSNPQRITQYF
TGTGCCAGTAGTAATCCTCAGAGGATAACGCAGTATTTT
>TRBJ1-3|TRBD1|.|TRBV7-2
CASSPSALRRGLTGNTIYF
TGTGCCAGCAGCCCTTCAGCCCTTCGCAGGGGGTTAACTGGAAACACCATATATTTT